Below, one T cell receptor beta chain is given with its context. Its antigen is undetermined. This entry comes from a study of PD-1 blockade in classical Hodgkin lymphoma. The germline V and J ends were trimmed by 0 bases and 4 bases, with 12 bases remaining between them. This CDR3 contains 15 residues. Germline CDR1 reads LNHNV; CDR2 reads YYDKDF (reference sequence). Time point given: cycle 4 day 1 (C4D1), after about 6 weeks of nivolumab. After autologous stem cell transplantation all patients relapsed, and prior brentuximab vedotin exposure differed between cohorts. Assay used: immunoSEQ multiplex PCR; TCRdb lists only in-frame clones, some missing. The sample yields about 64,000 clones, approximately 94% seen once. General study points: Patients who responded completely had about the same baseline diversity as newly diagnosed patients. Repertoire differences have undefined causes, possibly disease activity or prior therapy. Any patient who commenced nivolumab under 1 year after ASCT was excluded. Newly diagnosed patients reportedly trailed healthy donors in baseline TCR diversity.

Sequencing was performed on peripheral blood mononuclear cells (PBMCs), taken before the fourth cycle of nivolumab. The sequence was collected from a human donor with classical Hodgkin lymphoma. V is TRBV15 and J is TRBJ1-1; no definite D call. The CDR3 loop reads CATSRELSVGTEAFF. Here the CDR3 DNA reads TGTGCCACCAGCAGAGAACTAAGTGTAGGCACTGAAGCTTTCTTT.